This entry describes one T cell receptor (beta chain). Its specificity is unknown. Germline V gives CDR1 MNHNS, CDR2 SASEGT. V was shortened by 3 bases and J by 1 base, with 11 bases between the two germline ends. The CDR3 consists of 15 residues. These data originate in a study of shared clonotypes between healthy human individuals. For the study at large: Per donor, three plates held CD4 naive cells, three held CD4 memory, two held CD8 naive and one held CD8 memory.

Original data processing: Junction-only sequences without quality scores were provided by ImmunoSEQ, so filtering was different. Here immunoSEQ multiplex PCR was the method, and the copy in TCRdb shows in-frame clones only, minus some. That table furnishes V, J and clone size, whereas the DNA furnished D and trimming. The sample includes around 2.3 million clones, around 95% of them seen just once. Study-wide findings and caveats: Clonotype sharing among the donors was expected to vary with sequencing depth.

V is TRBV6-1 and J is TRBJ2-3, with D unresolved. This TCR was sampled from a man aged 18 to 30 in good health. Sequenced: naive CD4+ T cells sorted from blood. Subset in this sample: CD45RA+ positively selected. The CDR3 loop reads CASSELAPRTDTQYF. The CDR3 coding sequence is TGTGCCAGCAGTGAGTTAGCTCCTCGCACAGATACGCAGTATTTT.